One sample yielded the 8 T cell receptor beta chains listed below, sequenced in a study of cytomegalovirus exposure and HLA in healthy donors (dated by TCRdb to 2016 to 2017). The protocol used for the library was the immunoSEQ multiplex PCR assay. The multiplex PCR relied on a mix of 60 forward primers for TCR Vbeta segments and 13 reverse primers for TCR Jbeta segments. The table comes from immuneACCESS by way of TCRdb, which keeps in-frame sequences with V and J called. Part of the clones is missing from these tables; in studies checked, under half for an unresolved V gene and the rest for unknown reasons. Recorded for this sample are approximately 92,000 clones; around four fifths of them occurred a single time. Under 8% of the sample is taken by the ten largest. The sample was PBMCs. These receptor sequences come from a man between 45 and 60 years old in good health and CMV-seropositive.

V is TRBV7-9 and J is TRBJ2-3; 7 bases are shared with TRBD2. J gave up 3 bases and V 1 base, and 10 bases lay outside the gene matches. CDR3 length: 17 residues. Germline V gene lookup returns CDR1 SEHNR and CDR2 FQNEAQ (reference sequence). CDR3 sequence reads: CASSLGGGNRGTDTQYF. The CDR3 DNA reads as TGTGCCAGCAGCTTAGGCGGGGGAAATCGAGGGACAGATACGCAGTATTTT.

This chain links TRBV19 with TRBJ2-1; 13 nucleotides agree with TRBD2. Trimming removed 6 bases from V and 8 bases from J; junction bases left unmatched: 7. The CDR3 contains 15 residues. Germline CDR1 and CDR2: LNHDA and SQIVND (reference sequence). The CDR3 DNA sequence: TGTGCCAGTAGCCCCGGGACTAGCGGGGTATATGAGCAGTTCTTC. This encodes CASSPGTSGVYEQFF.

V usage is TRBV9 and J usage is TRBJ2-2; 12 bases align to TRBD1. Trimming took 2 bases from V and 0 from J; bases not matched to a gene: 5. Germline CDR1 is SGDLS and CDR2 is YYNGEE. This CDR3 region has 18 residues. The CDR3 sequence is CASSVPGQGAANTGELFF. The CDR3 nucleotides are TGTGCCAGCAGCGTCCCGGGACAGGGGGCTGCGAACACCGGGGAGCTGTTTTTT.

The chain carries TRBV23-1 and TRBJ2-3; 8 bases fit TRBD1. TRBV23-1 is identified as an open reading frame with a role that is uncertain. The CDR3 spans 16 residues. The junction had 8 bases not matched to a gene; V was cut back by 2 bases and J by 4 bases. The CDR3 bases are TGCGCCAGCAGTCAAATGGCCAGGGGGCGTGCAGATACGCAGTATTTT. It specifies CASSQMARGRADTQYF.

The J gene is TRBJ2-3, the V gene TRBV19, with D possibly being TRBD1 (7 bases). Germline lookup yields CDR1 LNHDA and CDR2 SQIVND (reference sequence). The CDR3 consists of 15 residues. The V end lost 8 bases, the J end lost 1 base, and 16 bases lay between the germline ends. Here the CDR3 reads CASVGGGTGTDTQYF. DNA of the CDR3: TGTGCCAGTGTCGGAGGGGGCACCGGCACAGATACGCAGTATTTT.

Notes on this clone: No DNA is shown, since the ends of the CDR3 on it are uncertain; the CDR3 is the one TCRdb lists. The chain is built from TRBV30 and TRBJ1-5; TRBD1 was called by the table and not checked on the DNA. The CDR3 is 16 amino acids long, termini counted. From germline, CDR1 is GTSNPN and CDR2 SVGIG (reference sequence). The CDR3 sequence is CAWSVGVGSGNQPQNF.

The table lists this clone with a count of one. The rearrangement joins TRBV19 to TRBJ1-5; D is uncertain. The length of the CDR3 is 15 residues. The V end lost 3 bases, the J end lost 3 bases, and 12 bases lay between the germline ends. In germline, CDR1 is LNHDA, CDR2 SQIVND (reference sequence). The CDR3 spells CASSIGQALNQPQHF. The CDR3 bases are TGTGCCAGTAGTATTGGGCAGGCTCTCAATCAGCCCCAGCATTTT.

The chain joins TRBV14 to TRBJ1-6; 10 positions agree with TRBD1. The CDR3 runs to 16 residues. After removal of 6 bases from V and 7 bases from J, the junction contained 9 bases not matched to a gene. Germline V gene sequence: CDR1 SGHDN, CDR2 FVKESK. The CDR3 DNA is TGTGCCAGCAGTCCTATTCGGGACAGGGGAAATTCACCCCTCCACTTT. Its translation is CASSPIRDRGNSPLHF.